Listed here are 29 T cell receptor beta chains from one sample, sequenced in a study of T-cell reconstitution after alpha-beta-depleted transplantation in children. Unique molecular identifiers featured in how the TCRbeta library was prepared. Using its own MiXCR run on the PCR reads, TCRdb lists one record per CDR3 protein. The sample yields roughly 150,000 distinct CDR3 sequences, over 8.5% seen once. The specimen comprised PBMCs, sampled before TCRalphabeta/CD19-depleted stem cell transplant. All receptors derive from a boy under 10 years old with acute myeloid leukemia, due to receive a stem cell transplant.

This clonotype was found many times. The CDR3 carries no conserved terminal phenylalanine or tryptophan, so it likely arises from a read error. The J gene is TRBJ1-1, the V gene TRBV5-6; the match to TRBD1 covers 9 bases. Germline V gene lookup returns CDR1 SGHDT and CDR2 YYEEEE. V trimming: 2 bases; J trimming: 4 bases; junction bases outside the gene matches: 12. The CDR3 totals 17 residues. In DNA form, the CDR3 reads TGTGCCAGCAGCTTCGGACAGGGGAGCGGTGTAAGCACTGAAGCTTTCCTT. Protein product: CASSFGQGSGVSTEAFL.

The chain joins TRBV6-5 to TRBJ1-6; 8 bases are shared with TRBD1. CDR3 length: 19 residues. From germline, CDR1 is MNHEY and CDR2 SVGAGI. With V trimmed by 2 bases and J by 2 bases, 11 bases remained unmatched. The CDR3 sequence is CASSYRAGGLLAYNSPLHF. As DNA, the CDR3 is TGTGCCAGCAGTTACAGGGCAGGGGGCTTGTTGGCCTATAATTCACCCCTCCACTTT.

This clonotype was detected many times. V is TRBV6-2 or TRBV6-3 and J is TRBJ2-1; 8 bases map to TRBD2. Germline V gene lookup returns CDR1 MNHEY and CDR2 SVGEGT. Trimming at V came to 10 bases and at J to 6 bases, leaving 11 bases not matched to a gene. The CDR3 is 14 amino acids. The CDR3 DNA reads TGTGCCACCGCCGGGACTAGGAGGGCCAATGAGCAGTTCTTC. Its translation: CATAGTRRANEQFF.

This clonotype was seen repeatedly, ten times or more. The rearrangement uses TRBV7-9 and TRBJ2-5, with a tentative D call TRBD2 (6 bases). Deletions cut 3 bases from V and 4 bases from J, with 12 bases between. Germline V lookup: CDR1 SEHNR, CDR2 FQNEAQ (reference sequence). There are 14 residues in the CDR3. The CDR3 DNA reads TGTGCCAGCAGCTTCCGAGGTAGCGGAGAGACCCAGTACTTC. Translating gives CASSFRGSGETQYF.

In this sample, this clonotype turned up many times. This sequence joins TRBV12-3 or TRBV12-4 and TRBJ1-5, with D tentatively TRBD1 (5 bases). The V and J ends lost 8 bases and 5 bases respectively, with 13 bases between them. The CDR3 runs 13 residues. The CDR3 DNA reads TGTGCCAGCCATCCCCAGGGAGATCAGCCCCAGCATTTT. It codes for CASHPQGDQPQHF.

The table lists this clonotype with many counts. The genes are TRBV7-2 and TRBJ1-5, with 7 positions matching TRBD1. CDR3 length: 15 amino acids. Germline V gene sequence: CDR1 SGHTA, CDR2 FQGNSA. V gave up 5 bases and J gave up 6 bases; unmatched junction bases: 10. CDR3 sequence (DNA): TGTGCCAGCAGCCCCAGGGGGGGGGGAAGTCAGCCCCAGCATTTT. It translates to CASSPRGGGSQPQHF.

This clonotype was counted at least ten times. The chain joins TRBV6-5 to TRBJ2-1, with D possibly being TRBD2 (5 bases). Trimming removed 2 bases at V and 2 bases at J, with 13 bases between. CDR1 is MNHEY, CDR2 SVGAGI, per germline. The CDR3 consists of 16 residues. The CDR3 is CASSYGRVYTYNEQFF. The CDR3 coding sequence is TGTGCCAGCAGTTACGGGCGGGTTTATACCTACAATGAGCAGTTCTTC.

In regard to this clonotype: Given a much more abundant clone one base away, this may be a read error. The chain links TRBV18 to TRBJ2-1; no clear D gene. CDR3 length: 12 amino acids. Germline V gene data show CDR1 as KGHSH and CDR2 as LQKENI. The CDR3: CASPPDAGEQFF. The CDR3 bases are TGTGCCAGCCCACCTGATGCTGGAGAGCAGTTCTTC.

This clonotype occurred many times. The genes are TRBV14 and TRBJ2-1; TRBD2 aligns across 11 bases. The CDR3 spans 16 residues. Germline trimming cut 2 bases from V and 7 bases from J; bases unmatched to any gene: 7. Germline V gene sequence: CDR1 SGHDN, CDR2 FVKESK. The CDR3 nucleotides read TGTGCCAGCAGCCAAATACTAGCGGGAGAGGGGAATGAGCAGTTCTTC. Its translation is CASSQILAGEGNEQFF.

This clonotype occurred many times. CDR3 residues: CASSRQVTGELFF. CDR3 in DNA: TGTGCCAGCAGTCGACAGGTCACCGGGGAGCTGTTTTTT. This chain joins TRBV2 and TRBJ2-2, with D perhaps TRBD1 (6 bases). The CDR3 length is 13 residues. V lost 5 bases and J 4 bases, leaving 8 bases between the germline ends. Germline V gives CDR1 SNHLY, CDR2 FYNNEI.

This clonotype was observed at least ten times. V gene TRBV7-3 combines with J gene TRBJ2-2, with 9 bases matching TRBD2. V gave up 1 base and J gave up 5 bases; unmatched junction bases: 26. The CDR3 sequence is 23 residues long. CDR1 is SGHTA and CDR2 is FQGTGA in the germline V gene. The CDR3, as DNA: TGTGCCAGCAGCTTAATTCCCGGACCCTGGTCGGAAAAGACTAGCGGAGGAACCGGGGAGCTGTTTTTT. Protein: CASSLIPGPWSEKTSGGTGELFF.

This sequence joins TRBV6-5 and TRBJ2-7, with 9 nucleotides matching TRBD1. CDR1 MNHEY and CDR2 SVGAGI come from the germline V gene. CDR3 size: 16 residues. Trimming cost V 2 bases and J 0 bases; bases outside gene matches: 5. DNA of the CDR3: TGTGCCAGCAGTTACGCCACGACAGGGGGCTCCTACGAGCAGTACTTC. It codes for CASSYATTGGSYEQYF.

Ten or more counts support this clonotype. In nucleotides, the CDR3 is TGCGCCAGCAGCCAAGCTGCAGGGGGGACTGAAGCTTTCTTT. Residues: CASSQAAGGTEAFF. The rearrangement uses TRBV4-1 and TRBJ1-1, with TRBD1 identical over 7 bases. The V gene's germline CDR1 is MGHRA and CDR2 YSYEKL. The junction had 4 bases not matched to a gene; V was cut back by 1 base and J by 5 bases. The CDR3 length is 14 residues.

The rearrangement links TRBV3-1 to TRBJ2-7; 7 nucleotides match TRBD2. Germline V lookup: CDR1 LGHDT, CDR2 YNNKEL (reference sequence). J gave up 3 bases and V 10 bases, and 24 bases lay outside the gene matches. This CDR3 region has 18 residues. CDR3 amino acids: CATTKFFPTGGTIYEQYF. Here the CDR3 DNA reads TGTGCCACCACCAAGTTTTTTCCCACGGGAGGAACAATCTACGAGCAGTACTTC.

This clonotype appeared many times. The chain has TRBV27 and TRBJ2-7; 8 bases are shared with TRBD1. J was trimmed by 5 bases and V by 6 bases; bases with no gene match: 15. CDR1 is MNHEY, CDR2 SMNVEV, per germline (reference sequence). This CDR3 has 16 residues. CDR3 region: CASSVTRTGGVDEQYF. CDR3 in DNA: TGTGCCAGCAGCGTTACCCGAACAGGGGGAGTCGACGAGCAGTACTTC.

This clonotype was counted ten times or more. The rearrangement links TRBV4-1 to TRBJ2-2; possibly TRBD1 for D (6 bases). CDR3 size: 18 residues. Germline CDR1 reads MGHRA; CDR2 reads YSYEKL. V dropped 4 bases and J dropped 3 bases, with 21 bases sitting between them. The CDR3 spells CASSPSPFRAGDTGELFF. The CDR3 DNA is TGCGCCAGCAGCCCATCGCCTTTTCGGGCAGGGGACACCGGGGAGCTGTTTTTT.

This clonotype was detected ten times or more. V usage is TRBV6-5 and J usage is TRBJ1-2, with 7 nucleotides matching TRBD1. This CDR3 spans 15 amino acids. Germline V gives CDR1 MNHEY, CDR2 SVGAGI. With 0 bases clipped from V and 8 bases from J, the junction kept 9 bases outside the gene matches. CDR3 amino acids: CASSYSFKGAEGYTF. The CDR3 DNA is TGTGCCAGCAGTTACTCCTTTAAGGGGGCGGAAGGCTACACCTTC.

The sample holds many counts of this clonotype. The chain uses TRBV7-3 and TRBJ2-3, with D tentatively TRBD1 (6 bases). The CDR3 loop spans 16 amino acids. Between the trimmed V and J ends, which lost 4 bases and 6 bases, there was a span of 20 bases. Germline V gene data show CDR1 as SGHTA and CDR2 as FQGTGA. The CDR3 here is CASSSSGRGFGDTQYF. CDR3 nucleotides: TGTGCCAGCAGCTCCTCGGGCAGGGGTTTTGGTGATACGCAGTATTTT.

This clonotype was detected ten times or more. V gene TRBV5-5 combines with J gene TRBJ2-2; weak D call: TRBD1 (5 bases). This CDR3 has 13 amino acids. In germline, CDR1 is SGHKS, CDR2 YYEKEE (reference sequence). Trimming stripped 2 bases from V and 12 bases from J, with 14 bases between. CDR3 region: CASSLGQKGKLFF. In nucleotides, the CDR3 is TGTGCCAGCAGCTTAGGACAAAAGGGGAAGCTGTTTTTT.

In this sample, this clonotype turned up many times. The chain employs TRBV10-2 and TRBJ2-3; TRBD2 aligns across 12 bases. CDR1 is WSHSY, CDR2 SAAADI, per germline. The CDR3 loop spans 14 amino acids. V dropped 10 bases and J dropped 6; count of bases not matched to a gene: 8. CDR3 region: CATLPGTSGDTQYF. Written as DNA, the CDR3 is TGCGCCACCCTCCCAGGGACTAGCGGGGATACGCAGTATTTT.

In its sample, this clonotype was seen many times. The chain joins TRBV5-1 to TRBJ1-1; D not certain. The CDR3 has 13 residues. Germline loops: CDR1 SGHRS, CDR2 YFSETQ. The V end was cut by 2 bases, the J end by 1 base, with 6 bases between. CDR3 sequence: CASSFQQNTEAFF. CDR3 in DNA: TGCGCCAGCAGCTTTCAACAGAACACTGAAGCTTTCTTT.

This clonotype was recorded at least ten times. The chain links TRBV15 to TRBJ2-1, with 10 bases fitting TRBD1. There are 16 residues in the CDR3. Germline-derived CDR1 and CDR2 are LNHNV and YYDKDF (reference sequence). V was clipped by 3 bases and J by 7 bases; unmatched bases: 9. In DNA form, the CDR3 reads TGTGCCACCAGCAGGGCGGGGGACAGGGGAGGGAATGAGCAGTTCTTC. This codes for CATSRAGDRGGNEQFF.

This clonotype was recorded a few times. This chain uses TRBV10-2 with TRBJ2-1; a possible D gene is TRBD2 (7 bases). Germline CDR1 reads WSHSY; CDR2 reads SAAADI. The V end was cut by 6 bases, the J end by 4 bases, with 13 bases between. The CDR3 spans 14 residues. The CDR3 DNA reads TGCGCCAGCAGACGGGGGGCCTCTTACAATGAGCAGTTCTTC. Protein sequence: CASRRGASYNEQFF.

This clonotype was counted at least ten times. V is TRBV5-1 and J is TRBJ1-2, with unresolved D. The CDR3 sequence is 13 residues long. Trimming took 6 bases from V and 7 from J, leaving 16 bases between them. The germline gives CDR1 SGHRS, CDR2 YFSETQ. The CDR3 DNA reads TGCGCCAGCAACGGGGATGGAGTGGTTGGCTACACCTTC. Translation gives CASNGDGVVGYTF.

This clonotype was seen at least ten times. This sequence joins TRBV5-1 and TRBJ2-5, with D perhaps TRBD2 (6 bases). Germline V lookup: CDR1 SGHRS, CDR2 YFSETQ. V shed 3 bases and J shed 2 bases, with 8 bases lying between them. The CDR3 totals 13 residues. The CDR3 DNA reads as TGCGCCAGCAGCTCGGGGGTGCAAGAGACCCAGTACTTC. This encodes CASSSGVQETQYF.

In this sample, this clonotype turned up many times. CDR3 sequence: CASSSWGRGTDTQYF. CDR3 bases: TGTGCCAGCAGTTCCTGGGGCCGCGGCACAGATACGCAGTATTTT. This chain uses TRBV25-1 with TRBJ2-3; perhaps TRBD1 as D (5 bases). V shed 5 bases and J shed 1 base, with 13 bases lying between them. CDR1 and CDR2 (germline): MGHDK, SYGVNS. The CDR3 sequence is 15 residues long.

This clonotype was seen at least ten times. The chain combines TRBV13 with TRBJ2-2; 11 nucleotides match TRBD2. There are 17 residues in the CDR3. Germline V gene lookup returns CDR1 PRHDT and CDR2 FYEKMQ (reference sequence). V was clipped by 5 bases and J by 0 bases; unmatched bases: 5. CDR3 residues: CASSDTSGGPNTGELFF. CDR3 in DNA: TGTGCCAGCAGCGATACTAGCGGGGGCCCGAACACCGGGGAGCTGTTTTTT. The variable domain in full, completed from reference TRBV13 and TRBJ2-2, reads AAGVIQSPRHLIKEKRETATLKCYPIPRHDTVYWYQQGPGQDPQFLISFYEKMQSDKGSIPDRFSAQQFSDYHSELNMSSLELGDSALYFCASSDTSGGPNTGELFFGEGSRLTVL.

This clonotype was detected many times. The chain is built from TRBV27 and TRBJ2-1; 9 bases match TRBD2. V dropped 3 bases and J dropped 9; count of bases not matched to a gene: 9. This CDR3 has 15 amino acids. Germline CDR1 MNHEY, CDR2 SMNVEV (reference sequence). CDR3 sequence (DNA): TGTGCCAGCAGTTTTGCGGGAGGGCCCGGGGGTGAGCAGTTCTTC. This codes for CASSFAGGPGGEQFF.

At least ten counts were recorded for this clonotype. This CDR3 reads CSAREGQLTYNEQFF. The DNA of the CDR3 is TGCAGTGCTAGAGAGGGACAGTTGACCTACAATGAGCAGTTCTTC. This sequence joins TRBV20-1 and TRBJ2-1; 7 bases are a match to TRBD1. The CDR3 sequence is 15 residues long. CDR1 is DFQATT and CDR2 is SNEGSKA in the germline V gene (reference sequence). Losses at the gene ends were 0 bases for V and 2 bases for J; bases not matched to a gene: 4.